Presented here are 14 T cell receptor beta chains from one specimen sequenced in a study of beta chain features in type 1 diabetes. What was sequenced were expressed TCRB transcripts, since all of the isolated RNA had been reverse transcribed. The data were produced by immunoSEQ multiplex PCR, yet TCRdb's version contains in-frame clones alone and is incomplete. Altogether some 900,000 clones are present, around a sixth being singletons, with the ten largest covering 0.02% to 0.03%. The sample consisted of naive CD4+ T cells from blood. The receptor source for this set is a woman between 18 and 29 years old in good health.

This chain links TRBV29-1 with TRBJ2-5; D is possibly TRBD1 (5 bases). The end of the DNA fits TRBJ2-7 better, so the J call may be wrong. Germline CDR1 reads SQVTM; CDR2 reads ANQGSEA. This CDR3 spans 14 amino acids. Here the CDR3 DNA reads TGCAGCGTTGAAGGCCTTAGTCAGGGCCGCGAGCAGTACTTC. Translation gives CSVEGLSQGREQYF.

The chain couples TRBV9 to TRBJ2-1, with 9 positions matching TRBD1. CDR1 and CDR2 (germline): SGDLS, YYNGEE. This CDR3 comprises 17 residues. J gave up 3 bases and V 3 bases, and 10 bases lay outside the gene matches. The CDR3 region has the DNA TGTGCCAGCAGCGCCACACTACAGGGGGCGGGCTACAATGAGCAGTTCTTC. Amino acid sequence: CASSATLQGAGYNEQFF.

The rearrangement uses TRBV5-1 and TRBJ2-5; a weak D match, TRBD1 (7 bases). Germline V CDR1 and CDR2: SGHRS, YFSETQ. The CDR3 runs 15 residues. V lost 4 bases to trimming and J lost 5 bases, with 18 bases between them. DNA of the CDR3: TGCGCCAGCAGCCCTAGACAGGGAGGAGGTGAGACCCAGTACTTC. Amino acid sequence: CASSPRQGGGETQYF.

This sequence joins TRBV5-6 and TRBJ1-5; tentatively, D is TRBD1 (6 bases). The germline V gene encodes CDR1 SGHDT and CDR2 YYEEEE. Trimming removed 2 bases at V and 5 bases at J, with 14 bases between. This CDR3 has 15 amino acids. Written as DNA, the CDR3 is TGTGCCAGCAGCTTTGGGGGCAGGGAGTATCAGCCCCAGCATTTT. Protein product: CASSFGGREYQPQHF.

The table lists this clone with a few counts. J is TRBJ2-7 and V is TRBV27; the match to TRBD2 covers 7 bases. This CDR3 has 15 amino acids. The J segment lost 7 bases and the V segment lost 3 bases, leaving 12 bases of the junction unmatched. Germline CDR1 reads MNHEY; CDR2 reads SMNVEV (reference sequence). CDR3 in amino acids: CASSFSGREPVEQYF. The CDR3 DNA sequence: TGTGCCAGCAGTTTTTCTGGGCGGGAGCCTGTGGAGCAGTACTTC.

The V call is TRBV7-8, the J call TRBJ2-7; D might be TRBD1 (6 bases). V lost 3 bases to trimming and J lost 3 bases, with 12 bases between them. Germline loops: CDR1 SGHVS, CDR2 FQNEAQ. The CDR3 has 14 residues. CDR3 DNA: TGTGCCAGCAGCTTCGACAGGACCTTCTACGAGCAGTACTTC. Translating it yields CASSFDRTFYEQYF. Full variable domain (missing parts from reference TRBV7-8 and TRBJ2-7): GAGVSQSPRYKVAKRGQDVALRCDPISGHVSLFWYQQALGQGPEFLTYFQNEAQLDKSGLPSDRFFAERPEGSVSTLKIQRTQQEDSAVYLCASSFDRTFYEQYFGPGTRLTVT.

This clone was observed a few times. V usage is TRBV2 and J usage is TRBJ2-1; 9 nucleotides line up with TRBD2. The germline gives CDR1 SNHLY, CDR2 FYNNEI. CDR3 length equals 12 residues. Trimming cost V 9 bases and J 10 bases; bases outside gene matches: 7. The CDR3 here is CARRAGGREQFF. The CDR3 DNA sequence: TGTGCCAGAAGAGCGGGAGGTAGGGAGCAGTTCTTC.

J is TRBJ2-5 and V is TRBV7-2; D gene unclear. Germline V gives CDR1 SGHTA, CDR2 FQGNSA. The ends were cut back, 2 bases at V and 8 bases at J, with 6 bases in the middle. This CDR3 is built from 11 residues. The CDR3 loop is CASSLQSTQYF. CDR3 nucleotides: TGTGCCAGCAGCTTACAGTCCACCCAGTACTTC.

In its sample, this clone was seen a few times. This chain's CDR3 is CASSMKPGQAYGYTF. As DNA, the CDR3 is TGTGCCAGTAGTATGAAGCCGGGACAAGCATATGGCTACACCTTC. The chain has TRBV19 and TRBJ1-2; TRBD1 might be the D (6 bases). Germline-derived CDR1 and CDR2 are LNHDA and SQIVND (reference sequence). The CDR3 spans 15 residues. The V gene lost 3 bases and the J gene lost 5 bases, with 16 bases spanning the gap.

This clone has more than one count but fewer than ten. The chain employs TRBV7-6 and TRBJ1-1, with D tentatively TRBD1 (5 bases). Trimming stripped 2 bases from V and 5 bases from J, with 12 bases between. The length of the CDR3 is 14 residues. Looked up from germline, CDR1 is SGHVS and CDR2 is FNYEAQ. DNA for the CDR3: TGTGCCAGCAGCTTAATCCAGGGAGGAACTGAAGCTTTCTTT. It yields the protein CASSLIQGGTEAFF.

The gene calls are TRBV13 and TRBJ2-2; 15 bases map to TRBD2. Unmatched junction bases numbered 4, after V lost 5 bases and J lost 3 bases. Per the germline V gene, CDR1 is PRHDT and CDR2 is FYEKMQ (reference sequence). This CDR3 contains 17 residues. The CDR3 protein is CASSVRTSGRDTGELFF. For the CDR3, the DNA is TGTGCCAGCAGCGTCAGGACTAGCGGGAGGGACACCGGGGAGCTGTTTTTT.

The chain uses TRBV7-9 and TRBJ2-1, with D possibly called TRBD1 or TRBD2 (6 bases each). V was trimmed by 4 bases and J by 0 bases, leaving 22 bases between them. The CDR3 contains 19 residues. In germline, CDR1 is SEHNR, CDR2 FQNEAQ (reference sequence). The CDR3 spells CASSSQMGTRGHSYNEQFF. CDR3 bases: TGTGCCAGCAGCTCACAGATGGGTACGCGGGGACACTCCTACAATGAGCAGTTCTTC.

The chain employs TRBV28 and TRBJ2-1; weak D call: TRBD1 (6 bases). The ends were cut back, 6 bases at V and 0 bases at J, with 15 bases in the middle. Germline lookup yields CDR1 MDHEN and CDR2 SYDVKM. The CDR3 has 16 residues. The DNA of the CDR3 is TGTGCCAGCAGCCCACTAGGGGGTGGCTCCTACAATGAGCAGTTCTTC. Its translation: CASSPLGGGSYNEQFF.

This clone was counted between two and nine times. The V call is TRBV9, the J call TRBJ2-1; D not resolved. V lost 0 bases and J lost 8, with 12 bases in between. Germline values: CDR1 SGDLS, CDR2 YYNGEE. The CDR3 has 14 amino acids. The CDR3 coding sequence is TGTGCCAGCAGCGTAGGTCAGGTTTTGTATGAGCAGTTCTTC. As protein: CASSVGQVLYEQFF.